Following are 17 T cell receptor beta chains from one sample sequenced in a study of T cell changes during pregnancy in multiple sclerosis. Assay: immunoSEQ multiplex PCR; the TCRdb copy retains only in-frame clones and omits some. The sample lists under 80,000 clones; less than 95% were seen once. The sequencing here drew on peripheral blood, taken in the third trimester of pregnancy. The source of these receptors is a female donor with multiple sclerosis, enrolled in a pregnancy study.

The chain links TRBV20-1 to TRBJ2-5; D uncertain. CDR1 is DFQATT and CDR2 is SNEGSKA in the germline V gene (reference sequence). This CDR3 has 11 amino acids. Trimming shortened V by 7 bases and J by 7 bases, and 13 bases separated the two germline ends. For the CDR3, the DNA is TGCAGTGTCGACTCTTCGGGGACCCAGTACTTC. Translating it yields CSVDSSGTQYF.

The chain uses TRBV14 and TRBJ2-7; D perhaps matches TRBD1 (6 bases). The CDR3 has 14 amino acids. V was trimmed by 4 bases and J by 4 bases, leaving 14 bases between them. Germline CDR1 is SGHDN and CDR2 is FVKESK. The CDR3 nucleotides are TGTGCCAGCAGCCCGGATCCCGACAGGTACGAGCAGTACTTC. This encodes CASSPDPDRYEQYF.

The chain combines TRBV9 with TRBJ2-1; unclear D gene. Trimming took 0 bases from V and 5 from J, leaving 9 bases between them. This CDR3 is 14 amino acids long. Germline V gives CDR1 SGDLS, CDR2 YYNGEE. DNA of the CDR3: TGTGCCAGCAGCGTAGAGGTAGGAGACAATGAGCAGTTCTTC. Translated: CASSVEVGDNEQFF.

The chain joins TRBV7-3 to TRBJ1-6; D ambiguous. This CDR3 region has 14 residues. Germline values: CDR1 SGHTA, CDR2 FQGTGA. V lost 4 bases to trimming and J lost 9 bases, with 13 bases between them. The CDR3 DNA sequence: TGTGCCAGCAGCTCCAGACTTGCTGGTTCACCCCTCCACTTT. This encodes CASSSRLAGSPLHF. The variable domain in full, completed from reference TRBV7-3 and TRBJ1-6, reads GAGVSQTPSNKVTEKGKYVELRCDPISGHTALYWYRQSLGQGPEFLIYFQGTGAADDSGLPNDRFFAVRPEGSVSTLKIQRTERGDSAVYLCASSSRLAGSPLHFGNGTRLTVT.

The gene calls are TRBV18 and TRBJ1-1; 8 nucleotides match TRBD1. The CDR3 is 18 amino acids. The germline V gene has CDR1 KGHSH and CDR2 LQKENI. J gave up 1 base and V 6 bases, and 16 bases lay outside the gene matches. The CDR3 here is CASSPLQQGVGRNTEAFF. For the CDR3, the DNA is TGTGCCAGCTCCCCTCTCCAACAGGGGGTCGGGAGGAACACTGAAGCTTTCTTT.

The rearrangement links TRBV10-3 to TRBJ2-7, with 7 bases matching TRBD1. The CDR3 consists of 14 residues. V was pared by 7 bases and J by 5 bases, with 11 bases of the junction left unmatched. Looked up from germline, CDR1 is ENHRY and CDR2 is SYGVKD. The CDR3 DNA reads as TGTGCCATCACCGAGGGACAGCCGAGCAACGAGCAGTACTTC. This encodes CAITEGQPSNEQYF.

This chain connects TRBV6-6 to TRBJ2-7; 7 positions agree with TRBD2. CDR3 length: 15 residues. Germline CDR1 is MNHNY and CDR2 is SVGAGI (reference sequence). Trimming cost V 1 base and J 2 bases; bases outside gene matches: 5. CDR3 sequence reads: CASSYLAGHTYEQYF. CDR3 DNA sequence: TGTGCCAGCAGTTACTTAGCGGGTCACACCTACGAGCAGTACTTC.

V and J are TRBV7-2 and TRBJ2-2; TRBD2 might be the D (5 bases). V gave up 2 bases and J gave up 3 bases, with 10 bases separating them. This CDR3 is 15 amino acids long. Germline V lookup: CDR1 SGHTA, CDR2 FQGNSA. Written as DNA, the CDR3 is TGTGCCAGCAGCTTAACAAGCGGATACACCGGGGAGCTGTTTTTT. This codes for CASSLTSGYTGELFF.

The chain links TRBV5-1 to TRBJ2-3; TRBD1 matches 9 bases. CDR1 SGHRS and CDR2 YFSETQ come from the germline V gene. This CDR3 contains 17 residues. The J segment lost 2 bases and the V segment lost 1 base, leaving 8 bases of the junction unmatched. CDR3 sequence (DNA): TGCGCCAGCAGCTTGCGTCCGACAGGGGGGATCACAGATACGCAGTATTTT. Its protein is CASSLRPTGGITDTQYF.

The V call is TRBV19, the J call TRBJ2-5; TRBD1 aligns across 8 bases. V lost 7 bases, J lost 5 bases, and 9 bases stayed unmatched. The CDR3 sequence is 14 residues long. Germline lookup yields CDR1 LNHDA and CDR2 SQIVND (reference sequence). The CDR3 here is CASTKDRGRETQYF. DNA for the CDR3: TGTGCCAGTACCAAAGACAGGGGTCGGGAGACCCAGTACTTC.

The chain uses TRBV4-3 and TRBJ1-4; a weak D match, TRBD1 (6 bases). CDR3 length: 15 residues. The V gene's germline CDR1 is LGHNA and CDR2 YSLEER. Deletions cut 0 bases from V and 7 bases from J, with 12 bases between. In DNA, the CDR3 is TGCGCCAGCAGCCAAGACGGGGGAGGGGGTGAAAAACTGTTTTTT. Translation: CASSQDGGGGEKLFF.

A single count supports this clone. This chain connects TRBV6-5 to TRBJ1-1; maybe TRBD1 (5 bases). The CDR3 is 13 residues long. Trimming shortened V by 2 bases and J by 2 bases, and 6 bases separated the two germline ends. Germline V lookup: CDR1 MNHEY, CDR2 SVGAGI. The CDR3 protein is CASSYDRNTEAFF. The DNA for the CDR3 is TGTGCCAGCAGTTACGACAGAAACACTGAAGCTTTCTTT.

J is TRBJ1-6 and V is TRBV9, with 7 bases aligning to TRBD1. The CDR3 runs to 14 residues. The V and J ends lost 4 bases and 8 bases, in that order; junction bases with no gene match: 6. Germline values: CDR1 SGDLS, CDR2 YYNGEE. The CDR3 region has the DNA TGTGCCAGCAGCTCGCGGACAGGAGATTCACCCCTCCACTTT. As protein: CASSSRTGDSPLHF. Using reference TRBV9 and TRBJ1-6 for the parts outside the CDR3, the full variable domain is DSGVTQTPKHLITATGQRVTLRCSPRSGDLSVYWYQQSLDQGLQFLIQYYNGEERAKGNILERFSAQQFPDLHSELNLSSLELGDSALYFCASSSRTGDSPLHFGNGTRLTVT.

This clone was seen only a few times. The V and J genes are TRBV7-2 and TRBJ1-4; 7 nucleotides agree with TRBD1. Per the germline V gene, CDR1 is SGHTA and CDR2 is FQGNSA. CDR3 size: 16 residues. V shed 5 bases, J shed 5 bases, and the junction held 11 bases outside the gene matches. The CDR3 coding sequence is TGTGCCAGCAGCACCCGACAGGGAGGCATCAATGAAAAACTGTTTTTT. Its translation: CASSTRQGGINEKLFF.

The chain recombines TRBV18 with TRBJ2-3; TRBD2 might be the D (6 bases). V lost 0 bases to trimming and J lost 1 base, with 11 bases between them. The germline V gene has CDR1 KGHSH and CDR2 LQKENI. The CDR3 totals 16 residues. The CDR3: CASSPPRLGGTDTQYF. CDR3 DNA sequence: TGTGCCAGCTCACCACCGCGACTAGGGGGCACAGATACGCAGTATTTT.

This clone occurred once. The genes are TRBV9 and TRBJ2-5, with 9 bases fitting TRBD1. Trimming took 0 bases from V and 3 from J; bases not matched to a gene: 0. The CDR3 runs 14 residues. Looked up from germline, CDR1 is SGDLS and CDR2 is YYNGEE. This chain's CDR3 is CASSVGDREETQYF. The CDR3 DNA is TGTGCCAGCAGCGTAGGGGACAGGGAAGAGACCCAGTACTTC.

This chain uses TRBV6-5 with TRBJ1-1; D unresolved. V lost 0 bases, J lost 0 bases, and 11 bases lay in between. CDR1 is MNHEY, CDR2 SVGAGI, per germline. The CDR3 loop spans 16 amino acids. The CDR3 coding sequence is TGTGCCAGCAGTTACTCGATTTTTCCTATGAACACTGAAGCTTTCTTT. Amino acids: CASSYSIFPMNTEAFF.